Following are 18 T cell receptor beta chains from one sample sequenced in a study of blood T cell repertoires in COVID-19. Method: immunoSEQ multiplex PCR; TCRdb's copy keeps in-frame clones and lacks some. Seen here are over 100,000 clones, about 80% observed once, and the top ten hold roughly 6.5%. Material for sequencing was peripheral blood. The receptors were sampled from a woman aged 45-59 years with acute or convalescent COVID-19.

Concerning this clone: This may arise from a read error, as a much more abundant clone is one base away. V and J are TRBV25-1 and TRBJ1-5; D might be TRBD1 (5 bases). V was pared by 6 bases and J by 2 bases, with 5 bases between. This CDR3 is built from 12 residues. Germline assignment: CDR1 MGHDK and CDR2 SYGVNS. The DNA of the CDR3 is TGTGCCAGCAGACAGGGCAATCAGCCCCAGCATTTT. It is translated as CASRQGNQPQHF.

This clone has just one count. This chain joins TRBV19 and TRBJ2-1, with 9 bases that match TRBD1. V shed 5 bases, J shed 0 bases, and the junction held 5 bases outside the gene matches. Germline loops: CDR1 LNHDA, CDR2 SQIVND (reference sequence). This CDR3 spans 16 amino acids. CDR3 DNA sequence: TGTGCCAGTAGTCCACAGGGGGCTTCCTCCTACAATGAGCAGTTCTTC. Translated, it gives CASSPQGASSYNEQFF. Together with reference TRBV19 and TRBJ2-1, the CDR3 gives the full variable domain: DGGITQSPKYLFRKEGQNVTLSCEQNLNHDAMYWYRQDPGQGLRLIYYSQIVNDFQKGDIAEGYSVSREKKESFPLTVTSAQKNPTAFYLCASSPQGASSYNEQFFGPGTRLTVL.

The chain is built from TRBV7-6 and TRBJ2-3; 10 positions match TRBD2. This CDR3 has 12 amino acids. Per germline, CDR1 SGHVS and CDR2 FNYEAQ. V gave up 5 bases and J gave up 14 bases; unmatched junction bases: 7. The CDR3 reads CASSPSGGERYF. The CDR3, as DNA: TGTGCCAGCAGCCCTAGCGGGGGAGAGCGGTATTTT.

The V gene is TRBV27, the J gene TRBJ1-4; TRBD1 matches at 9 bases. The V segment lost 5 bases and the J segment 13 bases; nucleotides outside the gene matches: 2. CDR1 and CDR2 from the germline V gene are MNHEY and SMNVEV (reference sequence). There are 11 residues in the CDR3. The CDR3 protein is CASSPGQGLFF. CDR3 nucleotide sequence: TGTGCCAGCAGTCCGGGACAGGGACTGTTTTTT. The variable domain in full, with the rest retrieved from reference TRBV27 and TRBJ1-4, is EAQVTQNPRYLITVTGKKLTVTCSQNMNHEYMSWYRQDPGLGLRQIYYSMNVEVTDKGDVPEGYKVSRKEKRNFPLILESPSPNQTSLYFCASSPGQGLFFGSGTQLSVL.

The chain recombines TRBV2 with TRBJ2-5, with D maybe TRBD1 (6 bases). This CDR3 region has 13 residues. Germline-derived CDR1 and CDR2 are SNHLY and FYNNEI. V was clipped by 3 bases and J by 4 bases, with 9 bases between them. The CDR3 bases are TGTGCCAGCAGTGAGCAGGGGTCAGAGACCCAGTACTTC. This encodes CASSEQGSETQYF.

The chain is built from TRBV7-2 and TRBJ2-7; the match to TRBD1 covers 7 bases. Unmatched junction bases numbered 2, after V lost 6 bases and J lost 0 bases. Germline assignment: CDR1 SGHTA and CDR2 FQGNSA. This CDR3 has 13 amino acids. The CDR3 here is CASRGQSSYEQYF. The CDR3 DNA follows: TGTGCCAGCAGGGGACAGAGCTCCTACGAGCAGTACTTC. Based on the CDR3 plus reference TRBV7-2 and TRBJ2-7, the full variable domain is GAGVSQSPSNKVTEKGKDVELRCDPISGHTALYWYRQSLGQGLEFLIYFQGNSAPDKSGLPSDRFSAERTGGSVSTLTIQRTQQEDSAVYLCASRGQSSYEQYFGPGTRLTVT.

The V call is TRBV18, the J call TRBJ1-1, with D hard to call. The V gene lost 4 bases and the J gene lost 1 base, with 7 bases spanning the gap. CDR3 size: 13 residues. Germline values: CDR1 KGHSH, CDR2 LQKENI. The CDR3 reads CASSLDENTEAFF. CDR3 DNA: TGTGCCAGCTCACTAGATGAGAACACTGAAGCTTTCTTT.

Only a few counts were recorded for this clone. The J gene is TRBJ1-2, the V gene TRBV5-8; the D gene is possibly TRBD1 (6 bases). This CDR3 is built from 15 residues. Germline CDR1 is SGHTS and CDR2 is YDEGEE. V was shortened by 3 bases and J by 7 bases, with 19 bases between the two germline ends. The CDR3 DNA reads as TGTGCCAGCAGCTCCCCCCTATACAGGGAAACTGGCTACACCTTC. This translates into CASSSPLYRETGYTF. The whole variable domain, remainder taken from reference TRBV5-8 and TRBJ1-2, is EAGVTQSPTHLIKTRGQQATLRCSPISGHTSVYWYQQALGLGLQFLLWYDEGEERNRGNFPPRFSGRQFPNYSSELNVNALELEDSALYLCASSSPLYRETGYTFGSGTRLTVV.

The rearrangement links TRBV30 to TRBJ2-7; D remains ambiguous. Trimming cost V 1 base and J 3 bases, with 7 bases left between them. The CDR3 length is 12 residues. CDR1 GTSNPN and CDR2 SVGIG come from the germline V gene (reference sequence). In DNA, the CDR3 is TGTGCCTGGAGTGCCGACTTCTACGAGCAGTACTTC. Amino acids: CAWSADFYEQYF.

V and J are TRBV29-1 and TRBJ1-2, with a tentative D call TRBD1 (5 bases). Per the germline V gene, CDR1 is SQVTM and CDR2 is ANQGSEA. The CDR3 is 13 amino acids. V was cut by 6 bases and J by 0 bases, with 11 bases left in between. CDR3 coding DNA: TGCAGCGTACCCAGGGCAGCTAACTATGGCTACACCTTC. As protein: CSVPRAANYGYTF.

The CDR3: CASSQGGRGGYTF. CDR3 DNA: TGTGCCAGCAGCCAAGGAGGGCGTGGTGGCTACACCTTC. This rearrangement joins TRBV3-1 (or the pseudogene TRBV3-2) to TRBJ1-2, with unresolved D. Germline lookup yields CDR1 LGHDT and CDR2 YNNKEL (reference sequence). The CDR3 is 13 residues long. V was pared by 1 base and J by 7 bases, with 10 bases between.

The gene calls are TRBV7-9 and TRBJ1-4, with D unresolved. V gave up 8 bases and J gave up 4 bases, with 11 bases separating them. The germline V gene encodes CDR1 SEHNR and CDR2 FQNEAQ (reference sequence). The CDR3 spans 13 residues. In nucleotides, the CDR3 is TGTGCCAGCCCCAGGCGGGTTAATGAAAAACTGTTTTTT. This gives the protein CASPRRVNEKLFF.

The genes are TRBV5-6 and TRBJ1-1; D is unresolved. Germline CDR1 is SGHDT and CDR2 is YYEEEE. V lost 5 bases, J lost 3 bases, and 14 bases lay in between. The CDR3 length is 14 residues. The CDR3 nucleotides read TGTGCCAGCAGTTCGGTGAGTCCGGACACTGAAGCTTTCTTT. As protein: CASSSVSPDTEAFF.

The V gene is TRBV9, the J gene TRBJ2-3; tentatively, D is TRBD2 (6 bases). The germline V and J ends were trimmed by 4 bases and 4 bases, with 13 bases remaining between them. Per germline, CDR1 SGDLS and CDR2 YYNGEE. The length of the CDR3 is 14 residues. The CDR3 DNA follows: TGTGCCAGCAGCCCGGGGGTCCCTTCAGATACGCAGTATTTT. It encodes CASSPGVPSDTQYF.

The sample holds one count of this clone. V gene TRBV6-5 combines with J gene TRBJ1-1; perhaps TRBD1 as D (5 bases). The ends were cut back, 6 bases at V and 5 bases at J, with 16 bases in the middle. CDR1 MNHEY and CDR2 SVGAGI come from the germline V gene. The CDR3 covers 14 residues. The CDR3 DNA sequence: TGTGCCAGCAGACTCCGTCAGGGTCGGACTGAAGCTTTCTTT. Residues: CASRLRQGRTEAFF.

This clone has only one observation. CDR3 DNA: TGCGCCAGCAGCTTGGAGGCTAGCGTCTATGGCTACACCTTC. Translating it yields CASSLEASVYGYTF. The chain joins TRBV5-1 to TRBJ1-2; D is unclear. V was pared by 0 bases and J by 4 bases, with 10 bases between. The CDR3 has 14 amino acids. Germline V CDR1 and CDR2: SGHRS, YFSETQ.

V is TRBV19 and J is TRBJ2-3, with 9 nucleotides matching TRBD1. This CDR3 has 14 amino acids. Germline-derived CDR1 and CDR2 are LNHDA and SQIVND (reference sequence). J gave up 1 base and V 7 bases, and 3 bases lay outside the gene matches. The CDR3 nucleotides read TGTGCCAGTACCCACAGGGGGCGCACAGATACGCAGTATTTT. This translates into CASTHRGRTDTQYF.

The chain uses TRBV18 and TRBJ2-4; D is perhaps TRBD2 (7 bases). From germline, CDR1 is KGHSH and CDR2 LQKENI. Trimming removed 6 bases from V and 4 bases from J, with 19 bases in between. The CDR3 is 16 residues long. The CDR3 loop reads CASSPTGGGQKNIQYF. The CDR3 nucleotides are TGTGCCAGCTCCCCGACGGGGGGCGGCCAAAAAAACATTCAGTACTTC.